These 18 T cell receptor beta chains came from one sample sequenced in a study of T cells in Graves' hyperthyroidism and ophthalmopathy. There were TCR beta CDR3 regions amplified from RNA transcripts. HTBI primers were employed in a first-round RT-PCR of the TCR CDR3. TCRdb ran MiXCR on the multiplex PCR reads and lists one entry per CDR3 protein. The sample lists 450,000 to 700,000 distinct CDR3 sequences; 40% to 55% were seen once. Sequenced sample: peripheral blood or thyroid tissue (not recorded which). All receptors derive from an adult woman with Graves' disease, either hyperthyroidism or ophthalmopathy (not recorded which).

The CDR3 protein is CASSPRSGGGNTIYF. CDR3 DNA sequence: TGTGCCAGCTCACCACGGTCCGGGGGTGGAAACACCATATATTTT. This sequence joins TRBV18 and TRBJ1-3; TRBD1 might be the D (5 bases). The V gene's germline CDR1 is KGHSH and CDR2 LQKENI. Trimming took off 1 base at V and 3 bases at J, with 10 bases between the two ends. The length of the CDR3 is 15 residues.

The table lists this clonotype with a few counts. This chain joins TRBV10-1 and TRBJ1-3; D not certain. Germline V gives CDR1 WNHNN, CDR2 SYGVQD (reference sequence). The CDR3 length is 14 residues. Trimming cost V 2 bases and J 0 bases, with 5 bases left between them. The CDR3 here is CASSERHSGNTIYF. The CDR3, as DNA: TGCGCCAGCAGTGAGCGGCACTCTGGAAACACCATATATTTT.

Comments on this clonotype: It may be a read error: a sequence one base away is much more abundant. The CDR3 does not end in the conserved phenylalanine or tryptophan, so this is likely a read error. The gene calls are TRBV6-5 and TRBJ1-3, with D hard to call. The CDR3 extends over 13 amino acids. The V gene's germline CDR1 is MNHEY and CDR2 SVGAGI. V lost 6 bases and J lost 3, with 9 bases in between. The CDR3 DNA reads TGTGCCAGCAGGTCGGCGGGTGGAAACACCATATATTCT. Protein: CASRSAGGNTIYS.

This clonotype was detected ten times or more. J is TRBJ1-1 and V is TRBV9; no firm D call. CDR3 length equals 14 residues. CDR1 is SGDLS and CDR2 is YYNGEE in the germline V gene. With 0 bases removed from V and 4 bases from J, the gap between germline ends came to 10 bases. This CDR3 is CASSVDMESTEAFF. CDR3 bases: TGTGCCAGCAGCGTAGACATGGAGAGCACTGAAGCTTTCTTT.

The gene calls are TRBV2 and TRBJ1-6; no clear D. Germline V CDR1 and CDR2: SNHLY, FYNNEI. Trimming stripped 8 bases from V and 14 bases from J, with 19 bases between. The CDR3 sequence is 13 residues long. The CDR3 DNA reads as TGTGCCAGCCTACTAGCGGGAGTAGAAGCCCTCCACTTT. This gives the protein CASLLAGVEALHF.

The gene calls are TRBV29-1 and TRBJ2-7; D is unclear. The length of the CDR3 is 13 residues. Trimming left V 4 bases short and J 3 bases short, with 13 bases between. Looked up from germline, CDR1 is SQVTM and CDR2 is ANQGSEA. This chain's CDR3 is CSVGDGVGYEQYF. CDR3 DNA: TGCAGCGTTGGAGATGGGGTCGGCTACGAGCAGTACTTC.

The V gene is TRBV9, the J gene TRBJ1-1; D may be TRBD1 (5 bases). The CDR3 length is 12 residues. Germline-derived CDR1 and CDR2 are SGDLS and YYNGEE. Deletions cut 2 bases from V and 10 bases from J, with 12 bases between. The CDR3 is CASSVGQGGAFF. CDR3 in DNA: TGTGCCAGCAGCGTTGGGCAGGGTGGAGCTTTCTTT.

This clonotype occurred many times. The chain combines TRBV7-9 with TRBJ2-7, with D possibly TRBD1 on 6 matching bases. CDR1 is SEHNR and CDR2 is FQNEAQ in the germline V gene (reference sequence). The germline V and J ends were trimmed by 4 bases and 3 bases, with 10 bases remaining between them. The CDR3 spans 13 residues. The CDR3 DNA sequence: TGTGCCAGCAGCTCGTTCAGGGGCTACGAGCAGTACTTC. Translating gives CASSSFRGYEQYF.

Only one count was recorded for this clonotype. This chain joins TRBV29-1 and TRBJ2-7; D is perhaps TRBD1 (6 bases). V was shortened by 8 bases and J by 3 bases, with 17 bases between the two germline ends. From germline, CDR1 is SQVTM and CDR2 ANQGSEA. CDR3 length: 13 residues. The CDR3 loop is CSQGRYRDYEQYF. Written as DNA, the CDR3 is TGCAGCCAAGGACGTTACAGGGACTACGAGCAGTACTTC.

V gene TRBV3-1 combines with J gene TRBJ2-7, with D maybe TRBD2 (5 bases). Germline CDR1 LGHDT, CDR2 YNNKEL (reference sequence). Between the trimmed V and J ends, which lost 0 bases and 3 bases, there was a span of 21 bases. This CDR3 is built from 18 residues. DNA for the CDR3: TGTGCCAGCAGCCAAGAGTCTTATTACGGCGGGCGTTACTACGAGCAGTACTTC. Translating gives CASSQESYYGGRYYEQYF.

This clonotype was seen at least ten times. The chain combines TRBV20-1 with TRBJ2-7; D possibly corresponds to TRBD1 (6 bases). V was clipped by 5 bases and J by 5 bases, with 19 bases between them. CDR1 DFQATT and CDR2 SNEGSKA come from the germline V gene (reference sequence). The CDR3 covers 14 residues. The CDR3 DNA follows: TGCAGTGCTCGAAAAACTTCAGGGGCGCACGAGCAGTACTTC. Amino acid sequence: CSARKTSGAHEQYF.

In its sample, this clonotype was seen many times. V is TRBV6-6 and J is TRBJ1-6; no reliable D call. CDR3 length: 16 amino acids. Germline-derived CDR1 and CDR2 are MNHNY and SVGAGI (reference sequence). V was cut by 8 bases and J by 0 bases, with 14 bases left in between. Written as DNA, the CDR3 is TGTGCCAGCGCGAAGGCGTTTAGCTCCTATAATTCACCCCTCCACTTT. Protein sequence: CASAKAFSSYNSPLHF.

A few counts support this clonotype. This chain joins TRBV5-5 and TRBJ2-7; D is possibly TRBD1 (5 bases). The V end lost 4 bases, the J end lost 10 bases, and 6 bases lay between the germline ends. CDR3 length equals 9 residues. In germline, CDR1 is SGHKS, CDR2 YYEKEE (reference sequence). CDR3 sequence reads: CASSQGQYF. In DNA form, the CDR3 reads TGTGCCAGCAGCCAGGGACAGTACTTC.

This clonotype was observed at least ten times. This rearrangement joins TRBV2 to TRBJ1-2, with D hard to call. CDR3 length equals 13 residues. Germline CDR1 is SNHLY and CDR2 is FYNNEI. V shed 5 bases and J shed 4 bases, with 11 bases lying between them. As DNA, the CDR3 is TGTGCCAGCAGTACTTCCGGGATCTATGGCTACACCTTC. Encoded protein: CASSTSGIYGYTF. The whole variable domain, remainder taken from reference TRBV2 and TRBJ1-2, is EPEVTQTPSHQVTQMGQEVILRCVPISNHLYFYWYRQILGQKVEFLVSFYNNEISEKSEIFDDQFSVERPDGSNFTLKIRSTKLEDSAMYFCASSTSGIYGYTFGSGTRLTVV.

This clonotype was observed once. This chain joins TRBV7-2 and TRBJ1-5; D might be TRBD1 (5 bases). This CDR3 has 12 residues. Per the germline V gene, CDR1 is SGHTA and CDR2 is FQGNSA. Trimming removed 4 bases from V and 11 bases from J, with 12 bases in between. The CDR3 is CASSSAGETQHF. The CDR3 nucleotides are TGTGCCAGCAGCTCCGCGGGGGAGACCCAGCATTTT.

The chain links TRBV10-3 to TRBJ2-5, with D tentatively TRBD1 (6 bases). Germline V gene sequence: CDR1 ENHRY, CDR2 SYGVKD. The CDR3 runs to 13 residues. The V and J ends lost 10 bases and 4 bases respectively, with 16 bases between them. The CDR3 coding sequence is TGTGCCAGCAAAACACAGGGTAGAGAGACCCAGTACTTC. It encodes CASKTQGRETQYF.

This clonotype was picked up a small number of times. Possible read error: a much larger clone is one base away. J is TRBJ1-6 and V is TRBV25-1, with D uncertain. Trimming pared 5 bases from V and 7 bases from J, leaving 6 bases between. In germline, CDR1 is MGHDK, CDR2 SYGVNS. The CDR3 consists of 12 residues. The CDR3 here is CASSRANSPLHF. The CDR3 region has the DNA TGTGCCAGCAGTAGGGCAAATTCACCCCTCCACTTT.

This clonotype was observed at least ten times. This chain connects TRBV7-8 to TRBJ1-2; D is perhaps TRBD1 (5 bases). This CDR3 comprises 14 residues. V dropped 1 base and J dropped 4 bases, with 10 bases sitting between them. From germline, CDR1 is SGHVS and CDR2 FQNEAQ. In DNA form, the CDR3 reads TGTGCCAGCAGCTTAGTGGGGGGGAGCTATGGCTACACCTTC. Protein sequence: CASSLVGGSYGYTF.